Detailed here is one T cell receptor beta chain. The entry originates in a study of shared clonotypes between healthy human individuals. Here immunoSEQ multiplex PCR was the method, and the copy in TCRdb shows in-frame clones only, minus some. The sample has over a million clones; more than 95% are singletons. CDR3 size: 17 residues. V was trimmed by 2 bases and J by 6 bases, leaving 17 bases between them. Germline CDR1 SGHTA, CDR2 FQGNSA. This clonotype was sampled from a man under 40 in good health. This chain uses TRBV7-2 with TRBJ1-6; TRBD1 might be the D (6 bases). Sequencing input: naive CD4+ T cells sorted from blood. The subset was: CD45RA+ positively selected. CDR3 nucleotide sequence: TGTGCCAGCAGCTTATGGGGCAGGGGACATGTTAATTCACCCCTCCACTTT. Its protein product is CASSLWGRGHVNSPLHF.